These 18 T cell receptor beta chains were sequenced from one sample in a study of identical twins. One entry per CDR3 protein, called by TCRdb with MiXCR from the 5' RACE reads. The sample consists of approximately 490,000 distinct CDR3 sequences, more than 20% of them appearing once. The sample also formed part of further work on yellow fever vaccine responses in identical twins.

Material for sequencing was CD4+ T cells sorted from blood. These receptors were collected from a woman aged 18-29 years in good health.

In its sample, this clonotype was seen a few times. The chain uses TRBV10-3 and TRBJ2-5; D is unresolved. V lost 5 bases and J 2 bases, leaving 9 bases between the germline ends. Per germline, CDR1 ENHRY and CDR2 SYGVKD. The CDR3 is made up of 13 amino acids. CDR3 DNA: TGTGCCATCAGTAAGCGCCTACAAGAGACCCAGTACTTC. This gives the protein CAISKRLQETQYF.

This clonotype was picked up a small number of times. V is TRBV20-1 and J is TRBJ1-1, with a possible D match to TRBD1 (6 bases). Per germline, CDR1 DFQATT and CDR2 SNEGSKA (reference sequence). The V gene lost 2 bases and the J gene lost 3 bases, with 10 bases spanning the gap. CDR3 length: 13 amino acids. The CDR3 DNA reads TGCAGTGCTAGACCCCAGGGGTACACTGAAGCTTTCTTT. Residues: CSARPQGYTEAFF.

This clonotype showed up just a few times. The rearrangement links TRBV7-8 to TRBJ2-7; D unclear. The germline V gene encodes CDR1 SGHVS and CDR2 FQNEAQ. V was shortened by 1 base and J by 0 bases, with 10 bases between the two germline ends. This CDR3 is 15 amino acids long. CDR3 in DNA: TGTGCCAGCAGCTTAGGTCGAGCTCGCTCCTACGAGCAGTACTTC. Translation: CASSLGRARSYEQYF.

The chain joins TRBV10-3 to TRBJ2-7, with 10 bases fitting TRBD1. Germline CDR1 is ENHRY and CDR2 is SYGVKD. The V segment lost 6 bases and the J segment 5 bases; nucleotides outside the gene matches: 7. The CDR3 has 14 amino acids. This chain's CDR3 is CAIRSRQGADEQYF. For the CDR3, the DNA is TGTGCCATCAGAAGTAGACAGGGGGCTGACGAGCAGTACTTC.

The gene calls are TRBV25-1 and TRBJ1-1, with 7 nucleotides matching TRBD1. Germline assignment: CDR1 MGHDK and CDR2 SYGVNS. Trimming at V came to 4 bases and at J to 3 bases, leaving 8 bases not matched to a gene. The CDR3 has 15 residues. CDR3 nucleotides: TGTGCCAGCAGTGGTGTACAGGGGAGGCACACTGAAGCTTTCTTT. Its protein is CASSGVQGRHTEAFF.

This clonotype was found many times. V gene TRBV29-1 combines with J gene TRBJ2-1; 7 positions agree with TRBD2. The CDR3 contains 15 residues. The junction had 9 bases not matched to a gene; V was cut back by 7 bases and J by 0 bases. CDR1 and CDR2 from the germline V gene are SQVTM and ANQGSEA. The CDR3 DNA sequence: TGCAGCGCCCAAGACGCGGGAGTCTCCTACAATGAGCAGTTCTTC. As protein: CSAQDAGVSYNEQFF.

This clonotype turned up a few times. The genes are TRBV29-1 and TRBJ2-2; tentative D call: TRBD1 (6 bases). V was clipped by 5 bases and J by 5 bases, with 12 bases between them. This CDR3 comprises 13 residues. Germline CDR1 and CDR2: SQVTM and ANQGSEA. The CDR3 loop is CSVSQGGTGELFF. The DNA of the CDR3 is TGCAGCGTTTCACAGGGTGGGACCGGGGAGCTGTTTTTT.

Many counts were recorded for this clonotype. The genes are TRBV12-3 or TRBV12-4 and TRBJ2-1; tentative D call: TRBD2 (6 bases). Trimming cost V 6 bases and J 10 bases, with 13 bases left between them. The CDR3 sequence is 12 residues long. This CDR3 is CASSPAGREQFF. In DNA form, the CDR3 reads TGTGCCAGCAGCCCGGCGGGGCGGGAGCAGTTCTTC.

This rearrangement joins TRBV12-3 or TRBV12-4 to TRBJ2-5; 7 bases align to TRBD2. V was pared by 5 bases and J by 5 bases, with 14 bases of the junction left unmatched. The CDR3 runs 16 residues. CDR3 in DNA: TGTGCCAGCAGTGCCTCCGCGGGAGTAAGGGACGAGACCCAGTACTTC. It yields the protein CASSASAGVRDETQYF.

The CDR3 sequence is CASSSRGQVQFF. The CDR3 DNA reads as TGTGCCAGCAGCTCCCGGGGCCAGGTGCAGTTCTTC. The chain combines TRBV11-2 with TRBJ2-1; either TRBD1 or TRBD2 may supply D (5 bases each). V lost 4 bases, J lost 12 bases, and 13 bases lay in between. In germline, CDR1 is SGHAT, CDR2 FQNNGV. This CDR3 is 12 amino acids long.

The chain has TRBV11-2 and TRBJ2-3; 10 bases match TRBD2. Germline trimming cut 5 bases from V and 3 bases from J; bases unmatched to any gene: 11. Looked up from germline, CDR1 is SGHAT and CDR2 is FQNNGV. The CDR3 has 17 amino acids. The DNA for the CDR3 is TGTGCCAGCAGCCCCCGGGATAGCGGGAGGTGGACAGATACGCAGTATTTT. It yields the protein CASSPRDSGRWTDTQYF.

This clonotype came up a few times. The chain links TRBV29-1 to TRBJ2-4, with 9 nucleotides matching TRBD2. J lost 6 bases, V lost 5 bases, and 8 bases had no gene match. Germline lookup yields CDR1 SQVTM and CDR2 ANQGSEA. This CDR3 region has 14 residues. CDR3 in DNA: TGCAGCGTTACCAGCGGGAGGAGTGTAAACATTCAGTACTTC. It is translated as CSVTSGRSVNIQYF.

This clonotype was counted between two and nine times. The V call is TRBV3-1, the J call TRBJ2-7; 8 positions agree with TRBD2. The germline V gene has CDR1 LGHDT and CDR2 YNNKEL (reference sequence). Trimming took 1 base from V and 3 from J; bases not matched to a gene: 5. The CDR3 loop spans 15 amino acids. CDR3 coding DNA: TGTGCCAGCAGCCAAGTGCCGGGAGGGGGCTACGAGCAGTACTTC. This sequence encodes CASSQVPGGGYEQYF.

The chain employs TRBV12-3 or TRBV12-4 and TRBJ1-4, with a weak D call TRBD1 (5 bases). Trimming pared 5 bases from V and 4 bases from J, leaving 11 bases between. This CDR3 spans 14 amino acids. CDR3 nucleotides: TGTGCCAGCAGTCGGGGCAGCCTTAATGAAAAACTGTTTTTT. Its protein is CASSRGSLNEKLFF.

This clonotype was detected a few times. The rearrangement uses TRBV7-4 and TRBJ2-7; D not resolved. V was pared by 3 bases and J by 2 bases, with 11 bases between. The CDR3 spans 14 residues. The germline V gene has CDR1 SGHVT and CDR2 SQSDAQ. Written as DNA, the CDR3 is TGTGCCAGCAGCTTCCCGACAATTCCCTACGAGCAGTACGTC. This encodes CASSFPTIPYEQYV.

The chain carries TRBV7-8 and TRBJ2-5; possibly TRBD2 for D (5 bases). Germline V gene lookup returns CDR1 SGHVS and CDR2 FQNEAQ. This CDR3 is built from 17 residues. V dropped 7 bases and J dropped 4 bases, with 25 bases sitting between them. CDR3 DNA sequence: TGTGCCAGCACCCTTAGGGCGTCCAGCGGAGGTGGAGAGACCCAGTACTTC. As protein: CASTLRASSGGGETQYF.

This clonotype was counted only a few times. CDR3: CASSGGGRGTDTQYF. CDR3 coding DNA: TGTGCCAGTAGCGGGGGCGGGCGTGGCACAGATACGCAGTATTTT. The gene calls are TRBV19 and TRBJ2-3; either TRBD1 or TRBD2 may fit D (6 bases each). This CDR3 is built from 15 residues. Germline V gives CDR1 LNHDA, CDR2 SQIVND (reference sequence). Trimming removed 6 bases at V and 1 base at J, with 14 bases between.

The chain joins TRBV5-1 to TRBJ2-1; D may be TRBD2 (6 bases). In germline, CDR1 is SGHRS, CDR2 YFSETQ. V was pared by 0 bases and J by 6 bases, with 16 bases between. CDR3 size: 16 residues. The CDR3 nucleotides are TGCGCCAGCAGCTTGGCCTCAGCGGGCGAACTCAATGAGCAGTTCTTC. It encodes CASSLASAGELNEQFF.